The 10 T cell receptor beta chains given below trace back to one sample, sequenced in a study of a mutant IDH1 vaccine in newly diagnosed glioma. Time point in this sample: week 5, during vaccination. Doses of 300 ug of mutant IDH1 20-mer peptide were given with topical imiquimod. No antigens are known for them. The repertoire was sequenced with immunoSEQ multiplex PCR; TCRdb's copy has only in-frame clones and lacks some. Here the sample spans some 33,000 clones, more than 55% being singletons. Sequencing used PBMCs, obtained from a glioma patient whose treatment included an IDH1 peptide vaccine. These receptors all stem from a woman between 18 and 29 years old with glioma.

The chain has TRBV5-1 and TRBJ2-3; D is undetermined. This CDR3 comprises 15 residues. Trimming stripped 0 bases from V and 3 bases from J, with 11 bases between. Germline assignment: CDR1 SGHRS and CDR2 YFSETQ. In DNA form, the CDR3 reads TGCGCCAGCAGCTTGGTAGGCACTGGTACAGATACGCAGTATTTT. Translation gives CASSLVGTGTDTQYF.

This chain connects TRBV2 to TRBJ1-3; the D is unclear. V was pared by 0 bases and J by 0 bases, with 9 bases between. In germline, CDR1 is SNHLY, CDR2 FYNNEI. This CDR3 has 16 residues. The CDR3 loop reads CASSEATVSSGNTIYF. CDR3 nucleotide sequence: TGTGCCAGCAGTGAAGCGACGGTGAGCTCTGGAAACACCATATATTTT.

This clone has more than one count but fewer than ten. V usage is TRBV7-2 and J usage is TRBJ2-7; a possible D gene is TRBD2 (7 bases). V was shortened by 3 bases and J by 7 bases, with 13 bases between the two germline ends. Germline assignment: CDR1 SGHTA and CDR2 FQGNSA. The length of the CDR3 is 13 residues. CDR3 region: CASSFRGAGEQYF. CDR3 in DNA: TGTGCCAGCAGCTTTCGGGGGGCGGGGGAGCAGTACTTC.

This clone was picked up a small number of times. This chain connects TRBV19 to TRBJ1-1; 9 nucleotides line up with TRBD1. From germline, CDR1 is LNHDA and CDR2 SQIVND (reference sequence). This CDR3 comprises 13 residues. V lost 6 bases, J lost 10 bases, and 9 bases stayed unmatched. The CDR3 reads CASSPGTGFVAFF. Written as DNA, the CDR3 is TGTGCCAGTAGCCCAGGGACAGGGTTCGTAGCTTTCTTT.

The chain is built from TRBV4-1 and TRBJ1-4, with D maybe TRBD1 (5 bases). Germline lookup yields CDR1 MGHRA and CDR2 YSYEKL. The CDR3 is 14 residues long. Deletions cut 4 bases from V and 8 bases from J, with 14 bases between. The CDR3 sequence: CASSRGRVREKLFF. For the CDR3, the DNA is TGCGCCAGCAGCCGGGGCAGGGTACGGGAAAAACTGTTTTTT.

DNA for the CDR3: TGCAGCGTTGAGGGACTAGCGGGAGGTTACGAGCAGTACTTC. Its translation: CSVEGLAGGYEQYF. The rearrangement joins TRBV29-1 to TRBJ2-7; 15 bases match TRBD2. Trimming removed 3 bases from V and 4 bases from J; junction bases left unmatched: 1. CDR3 size: 14 residues. CDR1 SQVTM and CDR2 ANQGSEA come from the germline V gene.

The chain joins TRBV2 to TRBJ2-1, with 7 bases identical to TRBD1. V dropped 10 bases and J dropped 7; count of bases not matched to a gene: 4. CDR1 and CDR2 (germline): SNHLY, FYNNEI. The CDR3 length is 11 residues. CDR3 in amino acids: CAKIRGNEQFF. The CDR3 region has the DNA TGTGCCAAGATCAGGGGGAATGAGCAGTTCTTC.

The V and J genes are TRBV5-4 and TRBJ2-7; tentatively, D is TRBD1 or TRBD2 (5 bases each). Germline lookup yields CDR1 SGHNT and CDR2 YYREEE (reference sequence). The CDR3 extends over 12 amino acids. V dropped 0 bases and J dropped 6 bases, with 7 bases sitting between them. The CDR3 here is CASSLGGTEQYF. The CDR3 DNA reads TGTGCCAGCAGCTTGGGAGGGACCGAGCAGTACTTC.

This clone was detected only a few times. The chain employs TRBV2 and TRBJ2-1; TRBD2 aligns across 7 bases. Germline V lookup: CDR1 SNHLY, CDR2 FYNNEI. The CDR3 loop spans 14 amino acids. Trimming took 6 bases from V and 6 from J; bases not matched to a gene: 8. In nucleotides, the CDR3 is TGTGCCAGCAGCGGCGGGAGTTTTCTCAATGAGCAGTTCTTC. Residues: CASSGGSFLNEQFF.

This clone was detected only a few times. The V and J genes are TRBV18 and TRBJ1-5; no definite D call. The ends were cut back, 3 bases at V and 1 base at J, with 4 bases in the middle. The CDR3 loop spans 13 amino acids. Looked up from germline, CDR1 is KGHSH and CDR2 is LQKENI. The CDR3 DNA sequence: TGTGCCAGCTCACCTGACAGCAATCAGCCCCAGCATTTT. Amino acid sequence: CASSPDSNQPQHF.